The 24 T cell receptor beta chains below come from one sample, sequenced in a study of spatial heterogeneity in lung cancer. Noted time point: sample taken at primary tumor resection. These receptors have no identified antigens. General study findings and limits: Tumors with more nonsynonymous mutations had more expanded intratumoral alpha and beta TCRs.

TCRdb recomputed calls from the 5' RACE reads with MiXCR, one row per CDR3 protein. Among 7,500 to 9,000 distinct CDR3 sequences listed, 7.5% to 10% were seen once. Here the sequenced sample was lung tumor tissue, taken at surgery. These receptors originate from a male donor with early-stage non-small cell lung cancer.

This clonotype came up many times. This chain uses TRBV5-1 with TRBJ2-5; D perhaps matches TRBD2 (6 bases). V lost 0 bases and J 7 bases, leaving 10 bases between the germline ends. Looked up from germline, CDR1 is SGHRS and CDR2 is YFSETQ. The CDR3 is 13 amino acids. CDR3 region: CASSLDGSATQYF. DNA of the CDR3: TGCGCCAGCAGCTTGGACGGGAGCGCGACCCAGTACTTC.

By share of the sample, this clonotype is medium-sized. The chain carries TRBV5-1 and TRBJ1-2; 10 positions match TRBD1. The junction had 6 bases not matched to a gene; V was cut back by 5 bases and J by 8 bases. Per germline, CDR1 SGHRS and CDR2 YFSETQ. The CDR3 runs 13 residues. CDR3 sequence (DNA): TGCGCCAGCAGATCGACAGGGGGCGAAGGCTACACCTTC. This sequence encodes CASRSTGGEGYTF.

By sample fraction, this clonotype is medium-sized. The chain is built from TRBV3-1 and TRBJ1-2; D is undetermined. Germline V gene sequence: CDR1 LGHDT, CDR2 YNNKEL (reference sequence). There are 12 residues in the CDR3. With 4 bases removed from V and 13 bases from J, the gap between germline ends came to 16 bases. The CDR3 protein is CASSLLDSPATF. As DNA, the CDR3 is TGTGCCAGCAGCCTCCTGGACTCCCCCGCCACCTTC.

This clonotype appeared many times. The CDR3 sequence is CASRSDRGASNEKLFF. The DNA of the CDR3 is TGCGCCAGCAGAAGCGACAGGGGGGCGTCTAATGAAAAACTGTTTTTT. This sequence joins TRBV5-1 and TRBJ1-4; 9 bases are shared with TRBD1. With 5 bases clipped from V and 3 bases from J, the junction kept 8 bases outside the gene matches. Germline CDR1 and CDR2: SGHRS and YFSETQ. CDR3 length: 16 residues.

This CDR3 is CASSQEPGGTQYF. As DNA, the CDR3 is TGCGCCAGCAGCCAAGAACCTGGGGGCACCCAGTACTTC. The rearrangement links TRBV4-3 to TRBJ2-5; D perhaps matches TRBD1 (6 bases). Germline CDR1 LGHNA, CDR2 YSLEER. Trimming took off 0 bases at V and 8 bases at J, with 10 bases between the two ends. The CDR3 contains 13 residues.

This clonotype was seen repeatedly, ten times or more. The gene calls are TRBV7-2 and TRBJ2-3; the match to TRBD1 covers 9 bases. The CDR3 is 12 residues long. CDR1 and CDR2 (germline): SGHTA, FQGNSA. V gave up 6 bases and J gave up 14 bases; unmatched junction bases: 9. This CDR3 reads CASRRTGQGVYF. The CDR3 DNA is TGTGCCAGCAGACGTACGGGACAGGGTGTGTATTTT. The variable domain in full, completed from reference TRBV7-2 and TRBJ2-3, reads GAGVSQSPSNKVTEKGKDVELRCDPISGHTALYWYRQSLGQGLEFLIYFQGNSAPDKSGLPSDRFSAERTGGSVSTLTIQRTQQEDSAVYLCASRRTGQGVYFGPGTRLTVL.

By sample share, this clonotype is medium-sized. The chain links TRBV11-2 to TRBJ1-2; 8 bases map to TRBD1. This CDR3 contains 14 residues. V was clipped by 4 bases and J by 8 bases; unmatched bases: 9. The germline V gene has CDR1 SGHAT and CDR2 FQNNGV. The CDR3 here is CASSWTGFEGGYTF. CDR3 DNA: TGTGCCAGCAGCTGGACAGGGTTTGAGGGAGGCTACACCTTC.

By share, this clonotype counts as medium-sized. DNA for the CDR3: TGTGCCAGCAGCCCGGGACAGGGGGCGGACTATGGCTACACCTTC. It yields the protein CASSPGQGADYGYTF. The rearrangement joins TRBV12-3 or TRBV12-4 to TRBJ1-2, with 12 bases identical to TRBD1. This CDR3 contains 15 residues. Germline trimming cut 6 bases from V and 3 bases from J; bases unmatched to any gene: 5.

Many counts were recorded for this clonotype. The V and J genes are TRBV2 and TRBJ1-2; unclear D gene. The CDR3 consists of 12 residues. V was pared by 4 bases and J by 4 bases, with 7 bases between. Germline V lookup: CDR1 SNHLY, CDR2 FYNNEI. CDR3 nucleotides: TGTGCCAGCAGTGTCACGGTCTATGGCTACACCTTC. This gives the protein CASSVTVYGYTF.

By sample share, this clonotype is medium-sized. The chain joins TRBV5-1 to TRBJ1-1; the match to TRBD1 covers 8 bases. Germline assignment: CDR1 SGHRS and CDR2 YFSETQ. The CDR3 loop spans 15 amino acids. Germline trimming cut 4 bases from V and 4 bases from J; bases unmatched to any gene: 9. The chain's CDR3 is CASSREMTGATEAFF. CDR3 in DNA: TGCGCCAGCAGCCGAGAAATGACAGGGGCCACTGAAGCTTTCTTT.

This clonotype is labeled medium-sized. The V and J genes are TRBV6-5 and TRBJ1-1; D call uncertain. This CDR3 contains 16 residues. CDR1 is MNHEY and CDR2 is SVGAGI in the germline V gene. Trimming pared 0 bases from V and 5 bases from J, leaving 16 bases between. CDR3 nucleotides: TGTGCCAGCAGTTACTCGATAGGGTCAGGAGGTACTGAAGCTTTCTTT. Residues: CASSYSIGSGGTEAFF.

This sequence joins TRBV9 and TRBJ2-7; TRBD2 matches at 11 bases. This CDR3 has 14 residues. Germline V gene sequence: CDR1 SGDLS, CDR2 YYNGEE. Trimming at V came to 7 bases and at J to 3 bases, leaving 6 bases not matched to a gene. CDR3 DNA: TGTGCCAGCGGGGGACTAGCGGAAAACTACGAGCAGTACTTC. This translates into CASGGLAENYEQYF.

At least ten counts were recorded for this clonotype. The J gene is TRBJ2-1, the V gene TRBV20-1; perhaps D is TRBD1 or TRBD2 (6 bases each). Germline V gene lookup returns CDR1 DFQATT and CDR2 SNEGSKA (reference sequence). CDR3 length equals 14 residues. Deletions cut 1 base from V and 9 bases from J, with 16 bases between. In nucleotides, the CDR3 is TGCAGTGCTAGAGTCGGGGGCCTGACGTTTGAGCAGTTCTTC. This sequence encodes CSARVGGLTFEQFF.

This clonotype came up many times. The chain employs TRBV9 and TRBJ2-3; D possibly corresponds to TRBD2 (5 bases). The germline CDR1 and CDR2 sequences are SGDLS and YYNGEE. The CDR3 consists of 16 residues. Trimming removed 1 base from V and 2 bases from J, with 14 bases in between. For the CDR3, the DNA is TGTGCCAGCAGCGTAAACTTACTAGATTCCACAGATACGCAGTATTTT. It encodes CASSVNLLDSTDTQYF.

This clonotype was recorded at least ten times. V gene TRBV6-6 combines with J gene TRBJ2-2, with D uncertain. The CDR3 runs to 16 residues. With 5 bases removed from V and 3 bases from J, the gap between germline ends came to 16 bases. Germline V CDR1 and CDR2: MNHNY, SVGAGI (reference sequence). CDR3 coding DNA: TGTGCCAGCAGTGACCGGGCCCCTCCTTACACCGGGGAGCTGTTTTTT. Amino acid sequence: CASSDRAPPYTGELFF.

This clonotype was counted at least ten times. V usage is TRBV12-3 or TRBV12-4 and J usage is TRBJ2-1; TRBD2 agrees at 9 bases. CDR3 length equals 14 residues. The V segment lost 6 bases and the J segment 5 bases; nucleotides outside the gene matches: 5. DNA for the CDR3: TGTGCCAGCAGAGGACTAGCGAGCGACAATGAGCAGTTCTTC. The encoded protein is CASRGLASDNEQFF.

This clonotype was counted ten times or more. V is TRBV25-1 and J is TRBJ2-1; possibly TRBD1 or TRBD2 for D (6 bases each). Deletions cut 3 bases from V and 14 bases from J, with 11 bases between. Germline values: CDR1 MGHDK, CDR2 SYGVNS. There are 11 residues in the CDR3. CDR3 protein: CASSDNREEFF. The CDR3 DNA reads as TGTGCCAGCAGTGATAACAGGGAGGAGTTCTTC. The complete variable domain, with remaining parts taken from reference TRBV25-1 and TRBJ2-1, reads EADIYQTPRYLVIGTGKKITLECSQTMGHDKMYWYQQDPGMELHLIHYSYGVNSTEKGDLSSESTVSRIRTEHFPLTLESARPSHTSQYLCASSDNREEFFGPGTRLTVL.

This clonotype was seen repeatedly, ten times or more. CDR3 in DNA: TGTGCCAGCAGCCCGCGGGACAGGGAGAACGAGCAGTACGTC. Translated: CASSPRDRENEQYV. V usage is TRBV7-8 and J usage is TRBJ2-7; 9 bases agree with TRBD1. The CDR3 runs 14 residues. Germline V CDR1 and CDR2: SGHVS, FQNEAQ. The V gene end was trimmed by 5 bases and the J gene end by 5 bases; junction bases not matched to a gene: 7.

This clonotype qualifies as large (0.1 to 1%). The chain carries TRBV12-3 or TRBV12-4 and TRBJ1-2, with a weak D call TRBD1 (5 bases). V lost 6 bases and J lost 4, with 12 bases in between. The CDR3 is 13 amino acids. The CDR3 here is CASSLGRIYGYTF. The CDR3 DNA reads as TGTGCCAGCAGCCTGGGGCGGATCTATGGCTACACCTTC.

This clonotype came up many times. This chain links TRBV7-9 with TRBJ2-5; D is unresolved. The germline V and J ends were trimmed by 4 bases and 0 bases, with 12 bases remaining between them. Looked up from germline, CDR1 is SEHNR and CDR2 is FQNEAQ (reference sequence). This CDR3 spans 15 amino acids. CDR3 residues: CASSSGSIYQETQYF. The CDR3 nucleotides are TGTGCCAGCAGCTCTGGATCAATCTACCAAGAGACCCAGTACTTC.

This clonotype was recorded at least ten times. The rearrangement joins TRBV7-2 to TRBJ2-1, with 8 bases that match TRBD1. The V and J ends lost 5 bases and 1 base, in that order; junction bases with no gene match: 4. CDR3 length equals 15 residues. Germline-derived CDR1 and CDR2 are SGHTA and FQGNSA. DNA of the CDR3: TGTGCCAGCAGCCTGGACAGGGCGTCCTACAATGAGCAGTTCTTC. Protein product: CASSLDRASYNEQFF.

This clonotype was detected ten times or more. The CDR3: CASSSRAKSWDTQYF. The CDR3 DNA reads TGTGCCAGCAGTTCCCGGGCCAAGAGTTGGGATACGCAGTATTTT. V and J are TRBV6-9 and TRBJ2-3; the D is unclear. Germline CDR1 reads MNHGY; CDR2 reads SVAAGI. The germline V and J ends were trimmed by 4 bases and 6 bases, with 17 bases remaining between them. The CDR3 sequence is 15 residues long.

This clonotype has at least ten counts. The junction shows a germline mismatch at one end, possibly a read error. This chain connects TRBV6-2 or TRBV6-3 to TRBJ2-7, with D possibly being TRBD2 (6 bases). CDR3 length equals 13 residues. In germline, CDR1 is MNHEY, CDR2 SVGEGT. This chain's CDR3 is CASSNSGGSEQYF. CDR3 DNA: TGTGCCAGCAGTAACTCCGGGGGATCCGAGCAGTACTTC.

The sample holds many counts of this clonotype. The chain recombines TRBV24-1 with TRBJ2-1; no clear D gene. From germline, CDR1 is KGHDR and CDR2 SFDVKD. Trimming took 9 bases from V and 7 from J, leaving 9 bases between them. This CDR3 comprises 11 residues. The CDR3 region is CATELQNEQFF. CDR3 nucleotide sequence: TGTGCCACCGAACTCCAAAATGAGCAGTTCTTC.